What follows describes a single T cell receptor beta chain. Its cognate antigen has yet to be identified. This entry belongs to a study of T cells expressing NK-cell markers (dated by TCRdb to about 2020). About the study as a whole: TCR beta-chain repertoires were profiled in sorted CD3+CD56+NKG2C+, CD3+CD56+NKG2C- and CD3+CD56-NKG2C+ T-cell subsets from several donors. Among the eight sequenced donors, seven were HCMV-seropositive and one was HCMV-seronegative. Sequencing of the libraries produced 2 x 150 bp reads on Illumina HiSeq 2000/2500, MiSeq or NextSeq. The study sequenced eight donors, all healthy volunteers chosen at random: three men and five women.

Overall results and qualifications from the work: Those dominant clonotypes were again the most abundant among CD3+CD56-NKG2C+ cells in several donors, at about 25-65%. Whether the expanded NKG2C-expressing T cell clones were specific for HCMV antigens remained unclear. In over 5 donors, the dominant CD3+CD56+NKG2C+ clonotypes were among the top 10 CD8+ clonotypes and accounted for about 1.0-7.0% of CD8+ T cells.

HCMV serostatus was determined by detecting HCMV-specific IgG in serum with a commercial ELISA kit. Ficoll density gradient centrifugation was used to isolate peripheral blood mononuclear cells from blood. The instrument was an Illumina HiSeq 2000. TCR beta cDNA libraries were made by 5'RACE template switching that added a universal primer site and unique molecular identifiers. cDNA synthesis was primed from the TCR beta constant segment, followed by two successive PCR amplification steps. In the authors' own workflow: MIGEC handled demultiplexing of the reads and grouping by UMI, while MiTCR was used to assemble and quantify clonotypes. To remove erroneous sequences, TCR cDNA sequences were retained only when supported by two or more reads. The tcR package was used for downstream repertoire analysis, and clonotypes were matched across fractions by CDR3 nucleotide sequence plus V segment. VDJmatch was used to annotate antigen specificity against VDJdb, with one amino acid substitution in CDR3 permitted. TCRdb reprocessed the reads, so every CDR3 protein sequence counts as one entry and DNA is not shown. The V and J calls were determined by TCRdb, not by the authors. The sample's clone listing holds 250,000 or so distinct CDR3 sequences. The leading ten clones occupy about 4.2% of the sample.

From a lookup of the germline V gene (reference sequence), CDR1 and CDR2 are DFQATT and SNEGSKA. There are 12 amino acids in the CDR3, from cysteine to phenylalanine inclusive. DNA for this receptor is not on file. The chain links TRBV20-1 with TRBJ2-5. The sequence derives from a woman aged 18 to 75 in good health. Sequencing was performed on blood T cells: a sorted CD56 or NKG2C T cell subset, CD4+ or CD8+ T cells, or bulk PBMC T cells (not recorded which). CDR3 region: CSAPMAQETQYF.